One sample yielded the 8 T cell receptor beta chains listed below, sequenced in a study of blood T cell repertoires in COVID-19. Repertoires were generated with immunoSEQ multiplex PCR, while TCRdb's copy carries only in-frame clones and drops some. The sample holds 140,000 or so clones; around 90% are singletons and the top ten take less than 2%. The sequencing sample was made of peripheral blood. The receptor set was obtained from a man aged 70-80 years with acute or convalescent COVID-19.

This clone was seen a few times. V usage is TRBV28 and J usage is TRBJ1-3; D is unclear. The CDR3 runs to 14 residues. Trimming cost V 6 bases and J 1 base, with 10 bases left between them. Germline V gives CDR1 MDHEN, CDR2 SYDVKM. CDR3 sequence (DNA): TGTGCCAGCAGCCCCCCCGTTTCTGGAAACACCATATATTTT. Translating it yields CASSPPVSGNTIYF.

CDR3: CASGTGREKLFF. CDR3 bases: TGTGCCAGTGGGACAGGGAGGGAAAAACTGTTTTTT. The chain couples TRBV7-8 to TRBJ1-4; TRBD1 aligns across 9 bases. CDR1 and CDR2 from the germline V gene are SGHVS and FQNEAQ. The CDR3 sequence is 12 residues long. V lost 9 bases, J lost 8 bases, and 4 bases stayed unmatched.

The chain couples TRBV28 to TRBJ1-2; 8 nucleotides line up with TRBD1. Losses at the gene ends were 1 base for V and 7 bases for J; bases not matched to a gene: 5. Germline CDR1 MDHEN, CDR2 SYDVKM. The CDR3 contains 14 residues. Written as DNA, the CDR3 is TGTGCCAGCAGTTTATATGCCAGGGGGCTTGGCTACACCTTC. As protein: CASSLYARGLGYTF.

The chain couples TRBV6-1 to TRBJ1-3; D gene uncertain. This CDR3 has 14 amino acids. V was trimmed by 3 bases and J by 2 bases, leaving 8 bases between them. Per germline, CDR1 MNHNS and CDR2 SASEGT. The CDR3 sequence: CASSETRAGNTIYF. The CDR3 coding sequence is TGTGCCAGCAGTGAGACAAGAGCTGGAAACACCATATATTTT.

The genes are TRBV11-2 and TRBJ2-3, with no clear D. Trimming pared 5 bases from V and 0 bases from J, leaving 3 bases between. There are 12 residues in the CDR3. Germline V gene lookup returns CDR1 SGHAT and CDR2 FQNNGV. In DNA, the CDR3 is TGTGCCAGCAGCCATAGCACAGATACGCAGTATTTT. It codes for CASSHSTDTQYF.

The chain combines TRBV14 with TRBJ2-3, with D perhaps TRBD1 (6 bases). CDR3 length: 14 residues. From germline, CDR1 is SGHDN and CDR2 FVKESK. Trimming removed 3 bases at V and 2 bases at J, with 9 bases between. The CDR3 loop reads CASSHGQITDTQYF. The CDR3, as DNA: TGTGCCAGCAGCCATGGACAGATCACAGATACGCAGTATTTT.

This clone was observed a handful of times. This chain uses TRBV6-6 with TRBJ1-1; D perhaps matches TRBD1 (5 bases). The germline V and J ends were trimmed by 6 bases and 2 bases, with 13 bases remaining between them. The CDR3 runs to 14 residues. The germline V gene has CDR1 MNHNY and CDR2 SVGAGI (reference sequence). The CDR3 nucleotides read TGTGCCAGCAGCGAAAGGAGGGGCAACACTGAAGCTTTCTTT. It encodes CASSERRGNTEAFF.

The rearrangement joins TRBV7-6 to TRBJ2-7; 10 nucleotides line up with TRBD1. The CDR3 is 15 residues long. The germline V gene encodes CDR1 SGHVS and CDR2 FNYEAQ. Unmatched junction bases numbered 6, after V lost 1 base and J lost 6 bases. CDR3 region: CASSLEDRGRSEQYF. As DNA, the CDR3 is TGTGCCAGCAGCTTAGAGGACAGGGGGAGGTCCGAGCAGTACTTC.